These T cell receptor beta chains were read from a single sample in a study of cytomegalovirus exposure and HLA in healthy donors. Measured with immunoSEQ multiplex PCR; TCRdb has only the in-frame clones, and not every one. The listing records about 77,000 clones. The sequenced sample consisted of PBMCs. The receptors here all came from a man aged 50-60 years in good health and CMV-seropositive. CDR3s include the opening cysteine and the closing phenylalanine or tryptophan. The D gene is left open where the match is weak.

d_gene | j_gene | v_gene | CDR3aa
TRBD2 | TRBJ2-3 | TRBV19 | CASSLLAGPPADTQYF
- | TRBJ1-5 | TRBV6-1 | CASSVYRVAETFNSNQPQHF
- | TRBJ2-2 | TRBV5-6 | CASSLDPKRGELFF
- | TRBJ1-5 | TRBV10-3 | CATLGEGRGSRQPQHF
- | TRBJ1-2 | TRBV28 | CASSPGTTYGYTF
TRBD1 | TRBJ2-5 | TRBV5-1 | CASSPVGQGQETQYF
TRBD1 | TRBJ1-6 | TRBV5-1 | CASSLGDRGNSPLHF
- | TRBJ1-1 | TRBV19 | CASSMGRRTEAFF
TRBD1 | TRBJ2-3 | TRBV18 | CASSPSGQGAIDTQYF
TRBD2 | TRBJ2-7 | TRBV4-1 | CASSYGLAGVEEQYF
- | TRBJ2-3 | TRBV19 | CATRRGGDTQYF
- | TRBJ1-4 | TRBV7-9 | CASSPRGYEKLFF
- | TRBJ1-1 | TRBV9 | CASSVEPRDTEAFF
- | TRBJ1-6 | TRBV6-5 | CASSLTLDSPLHF
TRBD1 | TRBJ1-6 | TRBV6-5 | CAGSLTSGTGDSPLHF
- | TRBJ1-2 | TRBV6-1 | CASSELGGNYGYTF
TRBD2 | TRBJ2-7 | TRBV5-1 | CASSSEGGRWDEQYF
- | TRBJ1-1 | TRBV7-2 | CASSYRRALNTEAFF
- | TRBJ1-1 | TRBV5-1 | CASSVGMTGGDEAFF
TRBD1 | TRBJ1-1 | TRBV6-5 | CASRKTGGRAFF
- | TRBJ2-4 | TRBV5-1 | CASSSSGAQNIQYF
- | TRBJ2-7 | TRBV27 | CASSPTGYSYEQYF
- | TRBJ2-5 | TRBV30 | CAWARRQETQYF
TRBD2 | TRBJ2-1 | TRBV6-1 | CASKISGGGGEQFF
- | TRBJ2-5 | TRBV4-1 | CASSRGGETQYF
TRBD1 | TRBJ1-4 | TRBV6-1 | CASSEEAGTGTAAGKLFF
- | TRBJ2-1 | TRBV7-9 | CASSLIGVSVYNEQFF
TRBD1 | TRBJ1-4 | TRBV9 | CASSPLPTGTGGEKLFF
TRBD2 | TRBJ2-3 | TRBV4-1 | CASNLLAGGGDTQYF
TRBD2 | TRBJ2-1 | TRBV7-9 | CASSLGLAGNEQFF
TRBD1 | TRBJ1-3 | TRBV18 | CASSPDRESGNTIYF
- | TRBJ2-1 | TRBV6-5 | CASSYSTYNEQFF
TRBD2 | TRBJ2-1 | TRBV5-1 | CASSFGGGLNEQFF
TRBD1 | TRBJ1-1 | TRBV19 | CASSTGQGRTEAFF
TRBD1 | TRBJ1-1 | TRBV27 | CASSHGQGITEAFF
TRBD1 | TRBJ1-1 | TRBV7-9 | CASSLRDGTGGSVAEAFF
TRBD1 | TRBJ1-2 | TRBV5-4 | CASSPGQASNYGYTF
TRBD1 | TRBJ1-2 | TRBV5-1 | CASSFRDRDDGYTF
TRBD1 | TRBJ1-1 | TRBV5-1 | CASSSRDRATEAFF
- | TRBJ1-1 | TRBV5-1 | CASSLGTDTEAFF
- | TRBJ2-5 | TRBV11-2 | CASSLDRGAGETQYF
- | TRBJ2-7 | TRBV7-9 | CASSLSSYEQYF
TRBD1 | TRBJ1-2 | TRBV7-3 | CASSLSPRGDYGYTF
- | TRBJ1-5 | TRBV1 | CTSSQGEVSNQPQHF
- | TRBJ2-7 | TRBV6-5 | CASSLSHRSSYEQYF
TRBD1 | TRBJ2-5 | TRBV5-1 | CASSQGDSQETQYF
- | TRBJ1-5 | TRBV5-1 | CASSLLPVRYSNQPQHF
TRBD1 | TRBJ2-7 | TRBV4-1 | CASSQVETGSYEQYF